Sequencing of this T cell receptor beta chain was carried out in a study of early T cells in non-severe SARS-CoV-2 infection. Study at large: Bulk RNA from unsorted whole blood was sequenced; chains were unpaired.

The V end was cut by 5 bases, the J end by 0 bases, with 20 bases between. Germline values: CDR1 GTSNPN, CDR2 SVGIG (reference sequence). This CDR3 region has 17 residues. This clonotype appeared many times. Unique molecular identifiers tagged individual cDNA molecules. TCRdb passed the 5' RACE reads through MiXCR, listing each CDR3 protein once. This table holds about 70,000 distinct CDR3 sequences, roughly 5.3% found once. Sequencing was performed on whole blood, taken at baseline. This chain uses TRBV30 with TRBJ1-3; TRBD1 might be the D (5 bases). This clonotype was obtained from an adult who was a healthcare worker with PCR-confirmed SARS-CoV-2 infection or an uninfected control (not recorded which). Here the CDR3 reads CAWRLRGSQFSGNTIYF. The CDR3 coding sequence is TGTGCCTGGCGCCTACGGGGCAGCCAATTCTCTGGAAACACCATATATTTT.